This entry is about one TCR beta chain. What it recognizes is unknown. Germline V gene data show CDR1 as SGHRS and CDR2 as YFSETQ. V dropped 3 bases and J dropped 7; count of bases not matched to a gene: 7. The CDR3 is 15 residues long. These data come from a study of chemoradiotherapy in HPV16-positive cancers. Study summary: Functional T-cell assays on a couple of HPV16-positive patients' cells defined candidate HPV-specific clones and common TCR motifs. Study outcomes and limitations: HPV-responsive T-cell expansion during chemoradiotherapy was linked to improved recurrence-free survival in HPV16-positive patients.

Using immunoSEQ multiplex PCR, the repertoire was profiled, and TCRdb retains in-frame clones only, with some absent. The data show 9,500 to 15,000 clones, roughly 81% seen once. This specimen was acquired from a patient who underwent chemoradiotherapy. This chain links TRBV5-1 with TRBJ2-7; 13 bases fit TRBD2. The TCR comes from a human donor with HPV-associated anogenital cancer. CDR3 sequence (DNA): TGCGCCAGCAGCTGGGGGACTAGCGGGGTTAAGGAGCAGTACTTC. This sequence encodes CASSWGTSGVKEQYF. The full variable domain, rest sourced from reference TRBV5-1 and TRBJ2-7, is KAGVTQTPRYLIKTRGQQVTLSCSPISGHRSVSWYQQTPGQGLQFLFEYFSETQRNKGNFPGRFSGRQFSNSRSEMNVSTLELGDSALYLCASSWGTSGVKEQYFGPGTRLTVT.